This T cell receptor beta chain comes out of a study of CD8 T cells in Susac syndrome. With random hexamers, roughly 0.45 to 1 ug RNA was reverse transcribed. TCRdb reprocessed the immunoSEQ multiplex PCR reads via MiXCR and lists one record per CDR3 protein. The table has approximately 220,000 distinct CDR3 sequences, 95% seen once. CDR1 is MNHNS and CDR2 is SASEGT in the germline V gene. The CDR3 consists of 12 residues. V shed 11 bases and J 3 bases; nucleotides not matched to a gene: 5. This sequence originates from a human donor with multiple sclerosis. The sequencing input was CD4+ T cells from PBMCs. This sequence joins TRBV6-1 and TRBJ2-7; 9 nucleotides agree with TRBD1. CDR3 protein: CASGTGLYEQYF. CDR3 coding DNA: TGTGCCTCCGGGACAGGGCTCTACGAGCAGTACTTC.